These 30 T cell receptor beta chains were all obtained from the same sample, sequenced in a study of T cell repertoires in cytomegalovirus infection (dated by TCRdb to about 2019). Their recognized antigens are unknown. Read against the paper, the sample's treatment or condition label means: in vitro stimulation with specific CMV peptide epitopes to enrich CMV-specific T cells. Sequencer: Illumina HiSeq 1500. Using fastp trimming at Q25 and MiXCR clonotype assembly, TCRdb reanalyzed the public sequencing data and kept in-frame beta chains. Records with the same CDR3 protein are collapsed into one entry carrying the most frequent genes and DNA. The sample yields some 350,000 distinct CDR3 sequences; 25% to 30% were counted once. The ten largest clones add up to around 20% of the sample. The material sequenced was cultured PBMCs, taken from culture after CMV antigen stimulation. These receptors were obtained from a human donor in good health (CMV status not recorded). Some clones in this sample may be carry-over from other donors' samples.

This clonotype has more than one count but fewer than ten. V gene TRBV6-5 combines with J gene TRBJ2-7; possible D gene TRBD2, 6 bases. The CDR3 is 19 amino acids. Germline lookup yields CDR1 MNHEY and CDR2 SVGAGI. V was cut by 2 bases and J by 2 bases, with 25 bases left in between. CDR3 in DNA: TGTGCCAGCAGTTACGGGGGTTTGGGGGGAAACCCCTCGGCCTACGAGCAGTACTTC. It specifies CASSYGGLGGNPSAYEQYF.

The chain links TRBV6-5 to TRBJ2-7; the D gene is possibly TRBD1 (6 bases). Per germline, CDR1 MNHEY and CDR2 SVGAGI. The CDR3 has 16 residues. V lost 5 bases and J lost 2, with 19 bases in between. This CDR3 is CASSRFGAGATYEQYF. The CDR3 DNA reads TGTGCCAGCAGTCGCTTCGGGGCAGGGGCAACCTACGAGCAGTACTTC.

To note about this clonotype: Being one base from a much bigger clone, this may be a read error. The chain links TRBV27 to TRBJ1-2, with 10 bases identical to TRBD1. The CDR3 loop spans 12 amino acids. V lost 5 bases and J lost 8; bases outside the gene matches: 2. Germline V gives CDR1 MNHEY, CDR2 SMNVEV (reference sequence). CDR3: CASSPGQGGYTF. CDR3 DNA: TGTGCCAGCAGTCCGGGACAGGGGGGCTACACCTTC.

Note on this clonotype: This may stem from a read error, because a much larger clone lies one nucleotide away. V usage is TRBV12-5 and J usage is TRBJ1-1; perhaps TRBD1 as D (5 bases). CDR3 length: 15 residues. The V end lost 3 bases, the J end lost 0 bases, and 11 bases lay between the germline ends. Germline V lookup: CDR1 LGHNT, CDR2 FRNRAP. The CDR3 reads CASGLPKTVNTEAFF. DNA of the CDR3: TGTGCTAGTGGTTTACCGAAGACAGTGAACACTGAAGCTTTCTTT.

The sample holds a few counts of this clonotype. V usage is TRBV27 and J usage is TRBJ1-2; D not certain. The CDR3 sequence is 14 residues long. Trimming shortened V by 6 bases and J by 0 bases, and 11 bases separated the two germline ends. CDR1 and CDR2 from the germline V gene are MNHEY and SMNVEV (reference sequence). The CDR3 reads CASSLRGANYGYTF. The CDR3, as DNA: TGTGCCAGCAGCCTCCGGGGTGCTAACTATGGCTACACCTTC.

This clonotype was detected only a few times. The chain carries TRBV25-1 and TRBJ2-6; TRBD2 might be the D (6 bases). The germline V and J ends were trimmed by 3 bases and 4 bases, with 7 bases remaining between them. The CDR3 has 14 residues. Germline V CDR1 and CDR2: MGHDK, SYGVNS. In DNA, the CDR3 is TGTGCCAGCAGTGATGCGGGGGGGGCCAACGTCCTGACTTTC. Protein: CASSDAGGANVLTF.

This rearrangement joins TRBV12-3 or TRBV12-4 to TRBJ1-4; the D is unclear. This CDR3 contains 19 residues. V was cut by 1 base and J by 0 bases, with 18 bases left in between. CDR3 DNA: TGTGCCAGCAGTTTAGTGCCTCCCCAGAAACTTGCAACTAATGAAAAACTGTTTTTT. It is translated as CASSLVPPQKLATNEKLFF.

This clonotype was picked up a small number of times. V usage is TRBV20-1 and J usage is TRBJ1-5; TRBD1 agrees at 9 bases. The J segment lost 4 bases and the V segment lost 6 bases, leaving 13 bases of the junction unmatched. Germline CDR1 is DFQATT and CDR2 is SNEGSKA (reference sequence). The CDR3 is made up of 16 amino acids. CDR3 in DNA: TGCAGTGCGCAGGACAGGACAGGGGCGTTAAATCAGCCCCAGCATTTT. Its translation is CSAQDRTGALNQPQHF.

This sequence joins TRBV7-2 and TRBJ2-3; the match to TRBD2 covers 9 bases. J was trimmed by 6 bases and V by 1 base; bases with no gene match: 8. This CDR3 contains 16 residues. Germline lookup yields CDR1 SGHTA and CDR2 FQGNSA. The CDR3 region is CASSLEGTSPGDTQYF. CDR3 in DNA: TGTGCCAGCAGCTTAGAAGGGACTAGCCCCGGGGATACGCAGTATTTT.

This clonotype occurred many times. The rearrangement joins TRBV7-9 to TRBJ2-1; TRBD1 matches at 7 bases. The CDR3 extends over 13 amino acids. Unmatched junction bases numbered 11, after V lost 5 bases and J lost 13 bases. CDR1 is SEHNR and CDR2 is FQNEAQ in the germline V gene (reference sequence). Here the CDR3 DNA reads TGTGCCAGCAGCCCCCCACGCCGACAGGGCCAGTTCTTC. Protein product: CASSPPRRQGQFF. The variable domain in full, with the rest retrieved from reference TRBV7-9 and TRBJ2-1, is DTGVSQNPRHKITKRGQNVTFRCDPISEHNRLYWYRQTLGQGPEFLTYFQNEAQLEKSRLLSDRFSAERPKGSFSTLEIQRTEQGDSAMYLCASSPPRRQGQFFGPGTRLTVL.

In its sample, this clonotype was seen a few times. This chain links TRBV10-3 with TRBJ1-2; D gene ambiguous. V lost 2 bases and J 5 bases, leaving 9 bases between the germline ends. This CDR3 is built from 13 residues. CDR1 is ENHRY, CDR2 SYGVKD, per germline. Here the CDR3 DNA reads TGTGCCATCAGTGAGCTTTCTCCGTATGGCTACACCTTC. Its protein is CAISELSPYGYTF.

There are many counts of this clonotype. The V call is TRBV19, the J call TRBJ1-1; D is unclear. The germline V gene has CDR1 LNHDA and CDR2 SQIVND (reference sequence). Deletions cut 1 base from V and 4 bases from J, with 13 bases between. This CDR3 region has 15 residues. The CDR3 region has the DNA TGTGCCAGTAGTATAGGCACCCTACTTGGCACTGAAGCTTTCTTT. Translating gives CASSIGTLLGTEAFF.

The chain links TRBV15 to TRBJ1-1; no firm D call. The germline V gene has CDR1 LNHNV and CDR2 YYDKDF (reference sequence). The CDR3 extends over 14 amino acids. V lost 3 bases, J lost 1 base, and 9 bases lay in between. This CDR3 is CATSSATKNTEAFF. CDR3 sequence (DNA): TGTGCCACCAGCAGCGCGACAAAGAACACTGAAGCTTTCTTT.

In its sample, this clonotype was seen a few times. The rearrangement uses TRBV10-3 and TRBJ2-3; TRBD2 matches at 10 bases. The CDR3 spans 17 residues. The V gene's germline CDR1 is ENHRY and CDR2 SYGVKD. V was pared by 7 bases and J by 4 bases, with 14 bases of the junction left unmatched. CDR3 loop: CAITSSLTSGIADTQYF. The CDR3 region has the DNA TGTGCCATCACCTCCTCCCTCACTAGCGGGATCGCAGATACGCAGTATTTT.

There are many counts of this clonotype. The chain joins TRBV20-1 to TRBJ1-2; D gene ambiguous. This CDR3 comprises 12 residues. With 1 base removed from V and 4 bases from J, the gap between germline ends came to 7 bases. Germline loops: CDR1 DFQATT, CDR2 SNEGSKA (reference sequence). CDR3 region: CSARGQTYGYTF. As DNA, the CDR3 is TGCAGTGCTAGAGGGCAGACCTATGGCTACACCTTC.

The chain links TRBV12-3 or TRBV12-4 to TRBJ2-1; the D call may be TRBD1 or TRBD2 (5 bases each). The CDR3 has 13 residues. V lost 5 bases and J 7 bases, leaving 12 bases between the germline ends. The CDR3 sequence: CASSPGRSNEQFF. The CDR3 nucleotides read TGTGCCAGCAGTCCGGGACGGAGTAATGAGCAGTTCTTC.

This clonotype was recorded a few times. The chain employs TRBV6-4 and TRBJ2-2; D remains ambiguous. V lost 2 bases to trimming and J lost 0 bases, with 4 bases between them. CDR3 size: 14 residues. Germline CDR1 reads MRHNA; CDR2 reads SNTAGT. The CDR3 region is CASSDVANTGELFF. The CDR3 DNA sequence: TGTGCCAGCAGTGACGTAGCGAACACCGGGGAGCTGTTTTTT.

This clonotype has a handful of counts. The chain employs TRBV6-1 and TRBJ1-4, with D maybe TRBD1 (6 bases). With 6 bases removed from V and 4 bases from J, the gap between germline ends came to 12 bases. Germline V gene sequence: CDR1 MNHNS, CDR2 SASEGT. The CDR3 consists of 14 residues. The CDR3 nucleotides read TGTGCCAGCAGAACAACACAGGGTAATGAAAAACTGTTTTTT. Translating gives CASRTTQGNEKLFF.

The V call is TRBV24-1, the J call TRBJ2-7, with D possibly being TRBD1 (6 bases). The CDR3 is 17 residues long. Trimming took 7 bases from V and 3 from J, leaving 24 bases between them. The germline CDR1 and CDR2 sequences are KGHDR and SFDVKD. This chain's CDR3 is CATSLRTAPQRDYEQYF. In nucleotides, the CDR3 is TGTGCCACCAGCCTCCGGACAGCCCCTCAGAGGGACTACGAGCAGTACTTC.

The V call is TRBV27, the J call TRBJ1-3; D is perhaps TRBD1 (6 bases). The CDR3 has 13 amino acids. The germline V and J ends were trimmed by 7 bases and 1 base, with 8 bases remaining between them. In germline, CDR1 is MNHEY, CDR2 SMNVEV (reference sequence). CDR3 DNA: TGTGCCAGCATCGGACAGTCTGGAAACACCATATATTTT. Protein: CASIGQSGNTIYF.

The chain has TRBV7-9 and TRBJ2-7, with TRBD2 identical over 11 bases. This CDR3 is 15 amino acids long. Germline trimming cut 4 bases from V and 6 bases from J; bases unmatched to any gene: 8. Germline-derived CDR1 and CDR2 are SEHNR and FQNEAQ (reference sequence). The CDR3: CASSWTSGPTREQYF. For the CDR3, the DNA is TGTGCCAGCAGCTGGACTAGCGGGCCAACGCGCGAGCAGTACTTC.

V and J are TRBV7-2 and TRBJ2-2; 7 nucleotides agree with TRBD2. CDR1 SGHTA and CDR2 FQGNSA come from the germline V gene. The CDR3 has 16 amino acids. With V trimmed by 7 bases and J by 3 bases, 11 bases remained unmatched. CDR3: CASIHQAGVYTGELFF. The CDR3 DNA is TGTGCCAGCATCCATCAGGCGGGGGTGTACACCGGGGAGCTGTTTTTT.

The rearrangement joins TRBV3-1 to TRBJ2-3, with 8 bases matching TRBD2. V lost 6 bases and J lost 2; bases outside the gene matches: 16. Germline V gene data show CDR1 as LGHDT and CDR2 as YNNKEL (reference sequence). The CDR3 covers 18 residues. The CDR3 coding sequence is TGTGCCAGCAGTCCCCCGAGCGGGAGCCTACTTCACACAGATACGCAGTATTTT. Residues: CASSPPSGSLLHTDTQYF.

This clonotype has just a few counts. In DNA form, the CDR3 reads TGCAGTGCTAGCCGGGGGGTAGCTGGAAACACCATATATTTT. Its protein product is CSASRGVAGNTIYF. V and J are TRBV20-1 and TRBJ1-3, with a possible D match to TRBD1 (5 bases). Germline CDR1 reads DFQATT; CDR2 reads SNEGSKA (reference sequence). This CDR3 region has 14 residues. Trimming removed 3 bases from V and 2 bases from J, with 11 bases in between.

The J gene is TRBJ2-3, the V gene TRBV28; D unclear. Germline lookup yields CDR1 MDHEN and CDR2 SYDVKM. Trimming removed 6 bases from V and 2 bases from J, with 12 bases in between. The CDR3 consists of 14 residues. The CDR3 reads CASSQGPITDTQYF. CDR3 DNA sequence: TGTGCCAGCAGCCAAGGACCGATCACAGATACGCAGTATTTT.

This sequence joins TRBV7-6 and TRBJ2-1; possibly TRBD1 or TRBD2 for D (5 bases each). CDR3 length: 14 residues. V was cut by 5 bases and J by 8 bases, with 16 bases left in between. Germline assignment: CDR1 SGHVS and CDR2 FNYEAQ. The CDR3 protein is CASSHFLGTDEQFF. CDR3 nucleotides: TGTGCCAGCAGCCACTTTCTAGGGACCGATGAGCAGTTCTTC.

The chain joins TRBV11-1 to TRBJ2-3; D uncertain. Per germline, CDR1 SGHAT and CDR2 FQDESV (reference sequence). The V end was cut by 3 bases, the J end by 0 bases, with 10 bases between. The CDR3 length is 15 residues. The CDR3 DNA is TGTGCCAGCAGCTTCGGAGACCCTAGCACAGATACGCAGTATTTT. It is translated as CASSFGDPSTDTQYF.

The sample holds many counts of this clonotype. The rearrangement links TRBV6-1 to TRBJ1-2, with D possibly matching TRBD1 (5 bases). Trimming left V 6 bases short and J 8 bases short, with 16 bases between. Germline V gives CDR1 MNHNS, CDR2 SASEGT. The CDR3 contains 13 residues. The CDR3 sequence is CASRLGAGYGYTF. CDR3 coding DNA: TGTGCCAGCAGGCTAGGCGCAGGGTACGGCTACACCTTC.

This clonotype was counted only a few times. V is TRBV24-1 and J is TRBJ2-7; 8 bases match TRBD2. Trimming at V came to 3 bases and at J to 0 bases, leaving 6 bases not matched to a gene. The CDR3 totals 16 residues. The germline V gene has CDR1 KGHDR and CDR2 SFDVKD. The CDR3 DNA follows: TGTGCCACCAGTGATCCGAGCGGGGGAGGCTCCTACGAGCAGTACTTC. Encoded protein: CATSDPSGGGSYEQYF.

This clonotype has more than one count but fewer than ten. The V and J genes are TRBV6-1 and TRBJ2-2; perhaps TRBD1 as D (5 bases). CDR1 is MNHNS and CDR2 is SASEGT in the germline V gene. Trimming pared 3 bases from V and 4 bases from J, leaving 12 bases between. The CDR3 has 15 residues. CDR3 residues: CASSEPRQTTGELFF. As DNA, the CDR3 is TGTGCCAGCAGTGAGCCACGACAGACCACCGGGGAGCTGTTTTTT.